Shown below are 8 T cell receptor beta chains from a single sample sequenced in a study of identical twins. One entry per CDR3 protein, called by TCRdb with MiXCR from the 5' RACE reads. Of fewer than 250,000 distinct CDR3 sequences in the sample, around 10% were seen once. The sequencing sample was made of memory (CD45RO+) T cells sorted from blood. All receptors derive from a young woman in good health.

J is TRBJ2-1 and V is TRBV20-1; 7 nucleotides align to TRBD2. CDR3 length equals 17 residues. The germline V gene has CDR1 DFQATT and CDR2 SNEGSKA (reference sequence). V trimming: 2 bases; J trimming: 3 bases; junction bases outside the gene matches: 13. The CDR3 nucleotides read TGCAGTGCTAGAACGCTAGCGGTAGGGAGGTTCTACAATGAGCAGTTCTTC. Its protein is CSARTLAVGRFYNEQFF.

This chain connects TRBV7-3 to TRBJ1-1; D gene unclear. The CDR3 consists of 14 residues. Germline V gene sequence: CDR1 SGHTA, CDR2 FQGTGA. V was cut by 3 bases and J by 0 bases, with 8 bases left in between. CDR3 coding DNA: TGTGCCAGCAGCTTCCAATCCTTGAACACTGAAGCTTTCTTT. It encodes CASSFQSLNTEAFF.

The chain is built from TRBV7-9 and TRBJ2-7; D is perhaps TRBD2 (5 bases). Trimming removed 0 bases at V and 3 bases at J, with 9 bases between. The CDR3 runs to 14 residues. CDR1 is SEHNR and CDR2 is FQNEAQ in the germline V gene (reference sequence). Here the CDR3 DNA reads TGTGCCAGCAGCTTAGCGGGAGTCAACTACGAGCAGTACTTC. Protein: CASSLAGVNYEQYF.

Comments on this clonotype: An end of the junction differs from the germline gene, which may be a read error. The genes are TRBV7-2 and TRBJ1-5; D is uncertain. Germline assignment: CDR1 SGHTA and CDR2 FQGNSA. The CDR3 covers 14 residues. The CDR3: CASSLAGINHPQHF. As DNA, the CDR3 is TGTGCCAGCAGCTTAGCCGGTATTAATCACCCCCAGCATTTT. Complete variable domain (other parts from reference TRBV7-2 and TRBJ1-5): GAGVSQSPSNKVTEKGKDVELRCDPISGHTALYWYRQSLGQGLEFLIYFQGNSAPDKSGLPSDRFSAERTGGSVSTLTIQRTQQEDSAVYLCASSLAGINHPQHFGDGTRLSIL.

This clonotype came up a few times. The chain uses TRBV29-1 and TRBJ1-1; D is uncertain. The V end was cut by 3 bases, the J end by 0 bases, with 5 bases between. Germline CDR1 SQVTM, CDR2 ANQGSEA. CDR3 length: 12 residues. CDR3 amino acids: CSVELMNTEAFF. The CDR3 nucleotides are TGCAGCGTTGAGCTGATGAACACTGAAGCTTTCTTT.

The chain combines TRBV6-5 with TRBJ2-3; no clear D gene. V lost 2 bases and J lost 6, with 12 bases in between. The CDR3 length is 14 residues. CDR1 and CDR2 from the germline V gene are MNHEY and SVGAGI. For the CDR3, the DNA is TGTGCCAGCAGTTACATTTCTTCTGGGGATACGCAGTATTTT. Its protein is CASSYISSGDTQYF.

This clonotype showed up many times. The V gene is TRBV29-1, the J gene TRBJ1-6; D gene uncertain. The CDR3 extends over 13 amino acids. The V and J ends lost 3 bases and 8 bases respectively, with 11 bases between them. In germline, CDR1 is SQVTM, CDR2 ANQGSEA. This CDR3 reads CSVEVIRDSPLHF. The CDR3 coding sequence is TGCAGCGTTGAGGTTATTCGGGATTCACCCCTCCACTTT.

This clonotype was counted between two and nine times. The chain uses TRBV20-1 and TRBJ2-3; the D is unclear. CDR3 length equals 11 residues. CDR1 and CDR2 (germline): DFQATT, SNEGSKA (reference sequence). V shed 6 bases and J shed 1 base, with 5 bases lying between them. The CDR3 here is CSALRTDTQYF. The CDR3 DNA sequence: TGCAGTGCCCTACGCACAGATACGCAGTATTTT.